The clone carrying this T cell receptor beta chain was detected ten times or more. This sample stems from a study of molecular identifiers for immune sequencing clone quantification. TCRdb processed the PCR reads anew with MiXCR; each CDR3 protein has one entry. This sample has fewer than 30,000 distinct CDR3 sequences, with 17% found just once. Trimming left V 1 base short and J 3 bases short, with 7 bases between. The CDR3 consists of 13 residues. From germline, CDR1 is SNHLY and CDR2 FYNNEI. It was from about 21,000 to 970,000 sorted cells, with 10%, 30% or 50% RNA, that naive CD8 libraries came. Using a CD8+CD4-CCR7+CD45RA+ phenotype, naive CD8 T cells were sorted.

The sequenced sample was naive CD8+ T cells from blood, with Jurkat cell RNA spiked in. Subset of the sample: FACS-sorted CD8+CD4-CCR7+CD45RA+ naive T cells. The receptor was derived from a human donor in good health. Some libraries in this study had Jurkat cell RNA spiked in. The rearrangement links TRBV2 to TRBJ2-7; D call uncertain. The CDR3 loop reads CASSEGANYEQYF. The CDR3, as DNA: TGTGCCAGCAGTGAAGGTGCAAACTACGAGCAGTACTTC.